The 24 T cell receptor beta chains reported below all come from one sample, sequenced in a study of shared clonotypes between healthy human individuals. Sequencing used immunoSEQ multiplex PCR; TCRdb keeps in-frame clones, though not all of them. The sample lists 2 million to 2.5 million clones, around 93% occurring once. Sequenced material: naive CD4+ T cells from PBMCs. Subset in this sample: CD45RA+ positively selected. The receptor set was obtained from a man younger than 30 in good health. Some clones in this sample may be carry-over from other donors' samples.

This chain joins TRBV18 and TRBJ1-5; 8 bases match TRBD1. CDR3 length equals 15 residues. From germline, CDR1 is KGHSH and CDR2 LQKENI. After removal of 3 bases from V and 11 bases from J, the junction contained 12 bases not matched to a gene. The CDR3 here is CASSPRQGTNEAQHF. CDR3 sequence (DNA): TGTGCCAGCTCACCCAGACAGGGGACCAATGAGGCCCAGCATTTT.

This rearrangement joins TRBV9 to TRBJ2-7; D is unclear. This CDR3 contains 15 residues. The germline V and J ends were trimmed by 0 bases and 5 bases, with 15 bases remaining between them. Germline values: CDR1 SGDLS, CDR2 YYNGEE. For the CDR3, the DNA is TGTGCCAGCAGCGTAGGTGGCAGCTTTGGGAACGAGCAGTACTTC. Protein sequence: CASSVGGSFGNEQYF.

The chain employs TRBV19 and TRBJ1-2; no clear D. Trimming left V 6 bases short and J 0 bases short, with 5 bases between. Germline CDR1 reads LNHDA; CDR2 reads SQIVND (reference sequence). This CDR3 comprises 12 residues. CDR3 protein: CASSRSNYGYTF. The CDR3 coding sequence is TGTGCCAGTAGCAGATCTAACTATGGCTACACCTTC.

The chain recombines TRBV5-6 with TRBJ2-1; 9 bases align to TRBD2. Germline values: CDR1 SGHDT, CDR2 YYEEEE. The CDR3 extends over 18 amino acids. V lost 0 bases to trimming and J lost 2 bases; unmatched junction nucleotides: 9. The CDR3 DNA follows: TGTGCCAGCAGCTTGGGTCCTCTAGCGGGAACGACCTACAATGAGCAGTTCTTC. Translating gives CASSLGPLAGTTYNEQFF.

The gene calls are TRBV5-1 and TRBJ2-7, with D possibly being TRBD1 or TRBD2 (5 bases each). Germline V gives CDR1 SGHRS, CDR2 YFSETQ. This CDR3 spans 16 amino acids. V lost 2 bases, J lost 0 bases, and 15 bases lay in between. The CDR3 here is CASSLQPGRLSYEQYF. The DNA of the CDR3 is TGCGCCAGCAGCTTACAACCGGGACGCCTCTCCTACGAGCAGTACTTC. Full variable domain (rest looked up from reference TRBV5-1 and TRBJ2-7): KAGVTQTPRYLIKTRGQQVTLSCSPISGHRSVSWYQQTPGQGLQFLFEYFSETQRNKGNFPGRFSGRQFSNSRSEMNVSTLELGDSALYLCASSLQPGRLSYEQYFGPGTRLTVT.

J is TRBJ2-7 and V is TRBV29-1; no reliable D call. CDR1 and CDR2 from the germline V gene are SQVTM and ANQGSEA. With 2 bases removed from V and 5 bases from J, the gap between germline ends came to 10 bases. The CDR3 sequence is 12 residues long. DNA of the CDR3: TGCAGCGTTGAAATTCCACGGGACGAGCAGTACTTC. Its protein is CSVEIPRDEQYF.

The chain is built from TRBV19 and TRBJ1-5; no clear D gene. Trimming pared 0 bases from V and 7 bases from J, leaving 13 bases between. CDR1 LNHDA and CDR2 SQIVND come from the germline V gene (reference sequence). The CDR3 length is 15 residues. CDR3 coding DNA: TGTGCCAGTAGTATAGATCCGCGGAAGGGACAGCCCCAGCATTTT. Protein product: CASSIDPRKGQPQHF.

This clone was picked up one time. V usage is TRBV6-5 and J usage is TRBJ2-3; D may be TRBD1 or TRBD2 (5 bases each). The CDR3 is 14 residues long. Germline V gene sequence: CDR1 MNHEY, CDR2 SVGAGI. Trimming took off 2 bases at V and 9 bases at J, with 15 bases between the two ends. DNA of the CDR3: TGTGCCAGCAGTTACGCGAAGGGACCCTGGACGCAGTATTTT. Amino acids: CASSYAKGPWTQYF.

In regard to this clone: Other DNA sequences in this specimen translate into the identical CDR3. The rearrangement uses TRBV19 and TRBJ2-3; TRBD1 matches at 8 bases. Looked up from germline, CDR1 is LNHDA and CDR2 is SQIVND (reference sequence). The CDR3 runs to 13 residues. V lost 6 bases, J lost 3 bases, and 2 bases stayed unmatched. CDR3 loop: CASRDRGTDTQYF. CDR3 nucleotide sequence: TGTGCCAGTAGAGACAGGGGAACAGATACGCAGTATTTT.

The chain uses TRBV5-6 and TRBJ2-5, with no clear D. The tail of the sequence fits TRBJ2-7 better, so the J call may be wrong. Germline values: CDR1 SGHDT, CDR2 YYEEEE. The CDR3 length is 13 residues. CDR3 bases: TGTGCCAGCAGCTTGGGGGTCTTCTACGAGCAGTACTTC. Translated: CASSLGVFYEQYF.

This rearrangement joins TRBV5-1 to TRBJ2-7, with TRBD2 identical over 10 bases. Per the germline V gene, CDR1 is SGHRS and CDR2 is YFSETQ. Trimming cost V 2 bases and J 1 base; bases outside gene matches: 3. The CDR3 sequence is 15 residues long. The CDR3 reads CASSFPLAGSYEQYF. The CDR3 nucleotides read TGCGCCAGCAGCTTTCCACTAGCGGGATCCTACGAGCAGTACTTC.

The rearrangement joins TRBV2 to TRBJ2-3; TRBD2 might be the D (6 bases). The germline V and J ends were trimmed by 6 bases and 0 bases, with 13 bases remaining between them. CDR3 length equals 15 residues. Germline-derived CDR1 and CDR2 are SNHLY and FYNNEI. The CDR3 bases are TGTGCCAGCAGCCTACTAGCAGGGAGCACAGATACGCAGTATTTT. As protein: CASSLLAGSTDTQYF.

The chain couples TRBV19 to TRBJ2-2; D is unresolved. The CDR3 runs 14 residues. Germline CDR1 and CDR2: LNHDA and SQIVND (reference sequence). Deletions cut 7 bases from V and 1 base from J, with 10 bases between. The CDR3 nucleotides read TGTGCCAGTAATGGCAGGCGGAACACCGGGGAGCTGTTTTTT. Translated: CASNGRRNTGELFF.

The J gene is TRBJ1-2, the V gene TRBV28; 8 bases line up with TRBD1. The germline CDR1 and CDR2 sequences are MDHEN and SYDVKM. This CDR3 is built from 11 residues. The J segment lost 7 bases and the V segment lost 8 bases, leaving 3 bases of the junction unmatched. The CDR3 nucleotides read TGTGCCAGCGGACAGGGCAGTGGCTACACCTTC. It encodes CASGQGSGYTF.

This chain links TRBV5-4 with TRBJ2-5; D is ambiguous. The CDR3 runs to 12 residues. Germline V gene lookup returns CDR1 SGHNT and CDR2 YYREEE (reference sequence). V lost 5 bases and J 5 bases, leaving 10 bases between the germline ends. CDR3 residues: CASSKAGETQYF. The CDR3 coding sequence is TGTGCCAGCAGTAAGGCTGGGGAGACCCAGTACTTC.

The V call is TRBV5-4, the J call TRBJ2-3; 7 bases are shared with TRBD2. The CDR3 is 17 amino acids. Germline CDR1 SGHNT, CDR2 YYREEE (reference sequence). V was pared by 4 bases and J by 1 base, with 12 bases of the junction left unmatched. CDR3 loop: CASSPAGGRPGTDTQYF. The CDR3 DNA sequence: TGTGCCAGCAGCCCCGCGGGCGGGAGACCCGGCACAGATACGCAGTATTTT.

The chain employs TRBV4-1 and TRBJ2-1, with unresolved D. Trimming removed 0 bases at V and 5 bases at J, with 8 bases between. Germline V gene lookup returns CDR1 MGHRA and CDR2 YSYEKL. The CDR3 is 14 amino acids. CDR3 sequence (DNA): TGCGCCAGCAGCCAAGAACGGGTAAACAATGAGCAGTTCTTC. Its protein is CASSQERVNNEQFF.

This clone appeared once. This sequence joins TRBV19 and TRBJ1-1, with a possible D match to TRBD1 (6 bases). CDR1 is LNHDA, CDR2 SQIVND, per germline (reference sequence). The CDR3 loop spans 16 amino acids. Deletions cut 6 bases from V and 4 bases from J, with 21 bases between. DNA of the CDR3: TGTGCCAGTAGATACCGATTCAGGGGTCTCGGCACTGAAGCTTTCTTT. Amino acid sequence: CASRYRFRGLGTEAFF.

This chain connects TRBV5-1 to TRBJ2-5; maybe TRBD1 (6 bases). The CDR3 sequence is 15 residues long. Deletions cut 0 bases from V and 1 base from J, with 10 bases between. Looked up from germline, CDR1 is SGHRS and CDR2 is YFSETQ. CDR3: CASSLGRTVQETQYF. DNA of the CDR3: TGCGCCAGCAGCTTGGGACGGACAGTCCAAGAGACCCAGTACTTC.

V gene TRBV7-9 combines with J gene TRBJ1-3; D is perhaps TRBD1 (6 bases). Germline V lookup: CDR1 SEHNR, CDR2 FQNEAQ (reference sequence). CDR3 size: 14 residues. V shed 6 bases and J shed 10 bases, with 19 bases lying between them. In DNA, the CDR3 is TGTGCCAGCAGGCAAGAACCAGGGGCTCAAACCATATATTTT. Protein sequence: CASRQEPGAQTIYF.

This chain joins TRBV30 and TRBJ1-3; D ambiguous. Per germline, CDR1 GTSNPN and CDR2 SVGIG (reference sequence). The length of the CDR3 is 16 residues. V was pared by 4 bases and J by 3 bases, with 19 bases between. CDR3 sequence reads: CAWTPGGTGFGNTIYF. As DNA, the CDR3 is TGTGCCTGGACCCCGGGAGGTACGGGTTTTGGAAACACCATATATTTT.

This chain links TRBV9 with TRBJ2-1, with D perhaps matching TRBD2 (5 bases). The CDR3 spans 17 residues. Germline CDR1 and CDR2: SGDLS and YYNGEE. V was clipped by 0 bases and J by 0 bases, with 13 bases between them. CDR3 nucleotides: TGTGCCAGCAGCGTAGGTTCAGGACTTAGCTCCTACAATGAGCAGTTCTTC. Amino acids: CASSVGSGLSSYNEQFF.

The rearrangement links TRBV9 to TRBJ1-2; perhaps TRBD1 as D (6 bases). The CDR3 loop spans 15 amino acids. The ends were cut back, 4 bases at V and 4 bases at J, with 17 bases in the middle. CDR1 is SGDLS, CDR2 YYNGEE, per germline. In DNA, the CDR3 is TGTGCCAGCAGCCATAACTCAGGGGTTGGCTATGGCTACACCTTC. Protein product: CASSHNSGVGYGYTF.

This clone has only a few counts. CDR3 DNA sequence: TGTGCCAGCAGCTTAGATGTCTTGAACACCATATATTTT. Translation gives CASSLDVLNTIYF. This chain connects TRBV11-2 to TRBJ1-3, with unresolved D. Looked up from germline, CDR1 is SGHAT and CDR2 is FQNNGV. The ends were cut back, 0 bases at V and 7 bases at J, with 7 bases in the middle. This CDR3 spans 13 amino acids.